The table lists the clone carrying this T cell receptor (beta chain) with a count of one. Its antigen is not known. This sample was taken from a study of cytotoxic CD8 clonotypes in ibrutinib-treated CLL. Study at large: Some 24 partial and 2 complete responses; at median 68 months, approximately 14 remitted, about twelve progressed. Median treatment time before response sampling was 12 months, range 6 to 36.

The repertoire was sequenced with immunoSEQ multiplex PCR; TCRdb's copy has only in-frame clones and lacks some. The data hold fewer than 300,000 clones, with about 72% observed a single time. Study-wide results and caveats: Exceeding age-matched healthy donors, baseline clonality also tracked the counts of circulating CD8+ T cells.

The specimen comprised PBMCs, sampled at disease progression, from a patient treated with ibrutinib. This sequence originates from a human donor with chronic lymphocytic leukemia.

The CDR3 region is CASSHRWTVSYEQYF. The CDR3 DNA follows: TGTGCCAGCAGCCATCGCTGGACAGTTTCCTACGAGCAGTACTTC. The rearrangement uses TRBV5-6 and TRBJ2-7; D perhaps matches TRBD1 (6 bases). CDR1 SGHDT and CDR2 YYEEEE come from the germline V gene. This CDR3 has 15 amino acids. V lost 4 bases to trimming and J lost 1 base, with 15 bases between them.